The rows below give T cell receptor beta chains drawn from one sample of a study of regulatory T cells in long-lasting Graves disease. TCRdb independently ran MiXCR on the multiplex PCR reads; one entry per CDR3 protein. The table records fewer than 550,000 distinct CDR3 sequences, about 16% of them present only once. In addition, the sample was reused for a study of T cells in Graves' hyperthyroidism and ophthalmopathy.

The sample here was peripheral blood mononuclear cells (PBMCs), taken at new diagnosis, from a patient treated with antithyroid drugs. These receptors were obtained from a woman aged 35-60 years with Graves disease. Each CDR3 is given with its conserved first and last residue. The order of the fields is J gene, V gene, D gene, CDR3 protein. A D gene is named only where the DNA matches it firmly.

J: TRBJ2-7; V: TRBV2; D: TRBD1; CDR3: CASSRQGSEQYF
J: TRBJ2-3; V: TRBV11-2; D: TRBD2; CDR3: CASTLEGPRGAAGTQYF
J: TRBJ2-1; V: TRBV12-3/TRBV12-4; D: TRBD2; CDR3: CASSLSSGFYNEQFF
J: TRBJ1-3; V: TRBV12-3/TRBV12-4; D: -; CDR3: CASIYIPRVSGNTIYF
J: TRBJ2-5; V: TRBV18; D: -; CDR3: CASSPVSAQETQYF
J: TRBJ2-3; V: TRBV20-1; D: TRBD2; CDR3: CSARTLRTSGGNTDTQYF
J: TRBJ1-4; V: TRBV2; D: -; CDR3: CASSEAPGRMVF
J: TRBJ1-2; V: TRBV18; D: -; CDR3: CASSPRVGNYTF
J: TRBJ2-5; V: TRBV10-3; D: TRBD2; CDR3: CAPSWTSGWRTQYF
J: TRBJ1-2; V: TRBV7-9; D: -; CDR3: CASSAEAGINYGYTF
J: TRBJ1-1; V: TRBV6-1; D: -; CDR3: CASTPGRAAAFF
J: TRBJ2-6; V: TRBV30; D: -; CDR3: CALLSGANVLTF
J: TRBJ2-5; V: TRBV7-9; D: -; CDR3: CASSLGGLNRETQYF
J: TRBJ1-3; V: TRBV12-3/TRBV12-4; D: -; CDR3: CASSFGGQGGNTIYF
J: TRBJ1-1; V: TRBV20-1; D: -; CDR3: CSARDSYHEAFF
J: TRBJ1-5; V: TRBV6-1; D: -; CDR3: CASTLGFGSNQPRHF
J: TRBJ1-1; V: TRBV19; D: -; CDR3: CASSIGPIGANRIEAFF
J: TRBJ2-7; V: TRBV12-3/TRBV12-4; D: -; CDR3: CASSPNGGYEQYF
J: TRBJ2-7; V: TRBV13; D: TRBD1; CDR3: CASSPRDRAEEQYF
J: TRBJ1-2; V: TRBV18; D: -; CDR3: CASSPSGDPNYGYTF
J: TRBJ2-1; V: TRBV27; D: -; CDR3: CASSLGPGRPYNEQFF
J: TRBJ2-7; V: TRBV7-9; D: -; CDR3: CASSFLSSYEQYF
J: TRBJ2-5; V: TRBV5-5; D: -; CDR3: CASSLEWPYQETQYF
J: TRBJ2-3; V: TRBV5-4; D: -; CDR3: CASSFLGAGTDTQYF
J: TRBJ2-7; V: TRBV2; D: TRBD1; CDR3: CASSHTPLRDRAYEQYF